This TCR beta chain originates from a study of blood T cell repertoires in COVID-19. Study background: Samples representing acute and convalescent COVID-19 were sourced from the United States, Italy and Spain. Sample material is recorded as cDNA or gDNA derived from T cells, B-cell-depleted T cells, or PBMCs.

In the original analysis: Reference gene primer amplification gave estimated nucleated cell counts. The table came from immunoSEQ multiplex PCR; TCRdb's copy has only in-frame clones and leaves some out. V and J calls and clone size follow that table, whereas D and trimming were derived from the DNA. Here the sample spans about 140,000 clones, around 88% being singletons. V shed 4 bases and J 4 bases; nucleotides not matched to a gene: 9. Germline-derived CDR1 and CDR2 are MGHRA and YSYEKL. The CDR3 has 16 amino acids. The sequenced sample consisted of peripheral blood. This TCR was sampled from a woman aged 55-69 years with acute or convalescent COVID-19. This rearrangement joins TRBV4-1 to TRBJ2-2, with 7 bases that match TRBD1. The CDR3 bases are TGCGCCAGCAGCCGAGGTGGGACAGCAATCACCGGGGAGCTGTTTTTT. This codes for CASSRGGTAITGELFF.